This entry lists 27 T cell receptor beta chains sequenced from one sample in a study of a mutant IDH1 vaccine in newly diagnosed glioma. Sample time point: week 11, during vaccination. Topical imiquimod was applied with each vaccine dose, which held 300 ug of mutant IDH1 20-mer peptide. For these TCRs, the target antigens are not known. Sequencing used immunoSEQ multiplex PCR; TCRdb keeps in-frame clones, though not all of them. The sample carries 40,000 to 55,000 clones, roughly 90% recorded once. Material: PBMCs, obtained from a glioma patient whose treatment included an IDH1 peptide vaccine. The source is a man aged 50 to 59 with glioma.

This chain links TRBV25-1 with TRBJ2-2, with 7 bases fitting TRBD2. The CDR3 length is 15 residues. Germline V gene data show CDR1 as MGHDK and CDR2 as SYGVNS. V shed 6 bases, J shed 0 bases, and the junction held 4 bases outside the gene matches. The CDR3 region is CASSWAGANTGELFF. CDR3 bases: TGTGCCAGCAGCTGGGCGGGAGCGAACACCGGGGAGCTGTTTTTT.

This clone appeared once. The V call is TRBV28, the J call TRBJ1-6, with TRBD1 matching over 9 bases. The CDR3 runs 17 residues. The germline gives CDR1 MDHEN, CDR2 SYDVKM. J lost 6 bases, V lost 3 bases, and 9 bases had no gene match. Here the CDR3 reads CASSFSNRGRINSPLHF. The CDR3, as DNA: TGTGCCAGCAGTTTTTCCAACAGGGGGCGCATTAATTCACCCCTCCACTTT. Variable domain in full (rest from reference TRBV28 and TRBJ1-6): DVKVTQSSRYLVKRTGEKVFLECVQDMDHENMFWYRQDPGLGLRLIYFSYDVKMKEKGDIPEGYSVSREKKERFSLILESASTNQTSMYLCASSFSNRGRINSPLHFGNGTRLTVT.

V is TRBV29-1 and J is TRBJ1-1; D is ambiguous. This CDR3 is 10 amino acids long. Trimming took off 6 bases at V and 5 bases at J, with 7 bases between the two ends. Germline V gives CDR1 SQVTM, CDR2 ANQGSEA. The CDR3 DNA follows: TGCAGCGTCCATGGGACTGAAGCTTTCTTT. Translated: CSVHGTEAFF. Complete variable domain (other parts from reference TRBV29-1 and TRBJ1-1): SAVISQKPSRDICQRGTSLTIQCQVDSQVTMMFWYRQQPGQSLTLIATANQGSEATYESGFVIDKFPISRPNLTFSTLTVSNMSPEDSSIYLCSVHGTEAFFGQGTRLTVV.

V is TRBV13 and J is TRBJ1-1, with 7 nucleotides matching TRBD1. V was clipped by 3 bases and J by 4 bases; unmatched bases: 2. Germline lookup yields CDR1 PRHDT and CDR2 FYEKMQ (reference sequence). The CDR3 has 13 residues. CDR3 nucleotides: TGTGCCAGCAGCTTTTACAGGGGCACTGAAGCTTTCTTT. It yields the protein CASSFYRGTEAFF.

The V gene is TRBV29-1, the J gene TRBJ1-4, with TRBD1 matching over 10 bases. In germline, CDR1 is SQVTM, CDR2 ANQGSEA. V gave up 8 bases and J gave up 7 bases; unmatched junction bases: 10. CDR3 size: 14 residues. This CDR3 reads CSTQTGGQGEKLFF. The CDR3 nucleotides read TGCAGCACACAGACAGGGGGCCAGGGTGAAAAACTGTTTTTT.

The rearrangement joins TRBV10-1 to TRBJ1-2; D is ambiguous. The germline V and J ends were trimmed by 3 bases and 4 bases, with 6 bases remaining between them. The germline CDR1 and CDR2 sequences are WNHNN and SYGVQD (reference sequence). The CDR3 runs to 12 residues. The chain's CDR3 is CASSDGPYGYTF. CDR3 DNA sequence: TGCGCCAGCAGTGACGGTCCCTATGGCTACACCTTC.

The chain links TRBV28 to TRBJ1-5, with 8 bases identical to TRBD1. The CDR3 has 16 amino acids. CDR1 and CDR2 (germline): MDHEN, SYDVKM. With V trimmed by 6 bases and J by 0 bases, 7 bases remained unmatched. The CDR3, as DNA: TGTGCCAGCAGAAAAGGCGGGACAGGTAGCAATCAGCCCCAGCATTTT. Its protein is CASRKGGTGSNQPQHF.

This clone occurred once. The V call is TRBV20-1, the J call TRBJ1-5; no clear D. This CDR3 has 11 amino acids. CDR1 is DFQATT, CDR2 SNEGSKA, per germline (reference sequence). Deletions cut 3 bases from V and 9 bases from J, with 9 bases between. The CDR3 nucleotides read TGCAGTGCTAGTGAATTGGGGCCCCAGCATTTT. Its translation: CSASELGPQHF.

V and J are TRBV11-2 and TRBJ1-1; maybe TRBD1 (5 bases). The CDR3 extends over 13 amino acids. Trimming took 4 bases from V and 0 from J, leaving 6 bases between them. The germline V gene encodes CDR1 SGHAT and CDR2 FQNNGV. CDR3 in DNA: TGTGCCAGCAGCTGGGGGGTGAACACTGAAGCTTTCTTT. Its protein product is CASSWGVNTEAFF.

The chain employs TRBV4-2 and TRBJ2-7; 8 bases are a match to TRBD1. With V trimmed by 4 bases and J by 3 bases, 8 bases remained unmatched. Germline V gives CDR1 LGHNA, CDR2 YNFKEQ. The CDR3 length is 15 residues. The CDR3 here is CASSLQDRDGYEQYF. The CDR3 coding sequence is TGTGCCAGCAGCCTTCAGGACAGGGATGGCTACGAGCAGTACTTC.

The J gene is TRBJ2-5, the V gene TRBV7-9, with a tentative D call TRBD2 (6 bases). Trimming stripped 5 bases from V and 4 bases from J, with 20 bases between. The CDR3 length is 16 residues. Germline lookup yields CDR1 SEHNR and CDR2 FQNEAQ (reference sequence). In nucleotides, the CDR3 is TGTGCCAGCAGCGCCCCGGGACGGGGGACGTCAGAGACCCAGTACTTC. Translating gives CASSAPGRGTSETQYF.

This chain joins TRBV7-2 and TRBJ2-2; 7 bases are shared with TRBD2. Germline V gene data show CDR1 as SGHTA and CDR2 as FQGNSA. The V gene end was trimmed by 8 bases and the J gene end by 7 bases; junction bases not matched to a gene: 13. The CDR3 loop spans 15 amino acids. The CDR3: CASLPGGIFVGELFF. CDR3 sequence (DNA): TGTGCCAGCCTTCCGGGGGGTATATTCGTCGGGGAGCTGTTTTTT. Complete variable domain (other parts from reference TRBV7-2 and TRBJ2-2): GAGVSQSPSNKVTEKGKDVELRCDPISGHTALYWYRQSLGQGLEFLIYFQGNSAPDKSGLPSDRFSAERTGGSVSTLTIQRTQQEDSAVYLCASLPGGIFVGELFFGEGSRLTVL.

The chain couples TRBV7-8 to TRBJ2-7, with D possibly TRBD2 on 5 matching bases. Germline CDR1 and CDR2: SGHVS and FQNEAQ. The V end was cut by 1 base, the J end by 0 bases, with 13 bases between. This CDR3 has 16 residues. As DNA, the CDR3 is TGTGCCAGCAGCTTAGGCCCCGCGGGTAGCTCCTACGAGCAGTACTTC. Translating it yields CASSLGPAGSSYEQYF.

The rearrangement joins TRBV28 to TRBJ2-5; maybe TRBD1 (5 bases). This CDR3 contains 14 residues. V lost 1 base, J lost 5 bases, and 11 bases lay in between. Germline CDR1 is MDHEN and CDR2 is SYDVKM. The CDR3 here is CASSLFRVGETQYF. The CDR3 coding sequence is TGTGCCAGCAGTTTATTCAGGGTTGGGGAGACCCAGTACTTC. The full variable domain, rest sourced from reference TRBV28 and TRBJ2-5, is DVKVTQSSRYLVKRTGEKVFLECVQDMDHENMFWYRQDPGLGLRLIYFSYDVKMKEKGDIPEGYSVSREKKERFSLILESASTNQTSMYLCASSLFRVGETQYFGPGTRLLVL.

The CDR3 DNA is TGTGCCAGCAGTCTTGACAGTTCCGTTAGCTCTGGGGCCAACGTCCTGACTTTC. The encoded protein is CASSLDSSVSSGANVLTF. This rearrangement joins TRBV6-4 to TRBJ2-6; D might be TRBD1 (5 bases). Trimming left V 5 bases short and J 0 bases short, with 17 bases between. The CDR3 runs to 18 residues. The germline gives CDR1 MRHNA, CDR2 SNTAGT.

This clone was seen only a few times. The V call is TRBV6-6, the J call TRBJ2-1; possible D gene TRBD1, 7 bases. The CDR3 contains 16 residues. Germline V gene lookup returns CDR1 MNHNY and CDR2 SVGAGI (reference sequence). The V end was cut by 6 bases, the J end by 2 bases, with 17 bases between. In DNA form, the CDR3 reads TGTGCCAGCAGCCACGGGGGCAGGGGGACCTACAATGAGCAGTTCTTC. Amino acid sequence: CASSHGGRGTYNEQFF.

The chain links TRBV25-1 to TRBJ2-2; the match to TRBD2 covers 13 bases. The CDR3 totals 16 residues. J lost 6 bases, V lost 6 bases, and 7 bases had no gene match. Germline V lookup: CDR1 MGHDK, CDR2 SYGVNS. The CDR3 is CASSMPGLAGAGELFF. The CDR3 coding sequence is TGTGCCAGCAGCATGCCCGGACTAGCGGGAGCCGGGGAGCTGTTTTTT.

This chain joins TRBV6-5 and TRBJ1-1, with D unresolved. CDR1 and CDR2 (germline): MNHEY, SVGAGI. The CDR3 loop spans 12 amino acids. V was cut by 6 bases and J by 1 base, with 6 bases left in between. As DNA, the CDR3 is TGTGCCAGCAGACACCCGAACACTGAAGCTTTCTTT. This gives the protein CASRHPNTEAFF.

V gene TRBV7-8 combines with J gene TRBJ1-6; the match to TRBD1 covers 11 bases. This CDR3 is 15 amino acids long. After removal of 5 bases from V and 10 bases from J, the junction contained 7 bases not matched to a gene. CDR1 and CDR2 (germline): SGHVS, FQNEAQ. This chain's CDR3 is CASSGDRGYRSPLHF. For the CDR3, the DNA is TGTGCCAGCAGCGGGGACAGGGGGTATAGATCACCCCTCCACTTT.

The chain links TRBV7-9 to TRBJ2-5; D possibly uses TRBD1 or TRBD2 (5 bases each). V lost 2 bases, J lost 4 bases, and 11 bases lay in between. CDR1 is SEHNR and CDR2 is FQNEAQ in the germline V gene (reference sequence). There are 14 residues in the CDR3. The CDR3 DNA is TGTGCCAGCAGCTTACGGACGGGGACAGAGACCCAGTACTTC. Its translation: CASSLRTGTETQYF.

V and J are TRBV6-6 and TRBJ2-7; tentatively, D is TRBD2 (6 bases). The CDR3 is 13 residues long. Germline V gene lookup returns CDR1 MNHNY and CDR2 SVGAGI (reference sequence). V shed 10 bases and J shed 0 bases, with 13 bases lying between them. This CDR3 reads CATLGGSSYEQYF. The DNA for the CDR3 is TGTGCCACCCTAGGAGGGAGCTCCTACGAGCAGTACTTC.

The V gene is TRBV2, the J gene TRBJ2-5; 7 bases agree with TRBD1. J lost 5 bases, V lost 5 bases, and 8 bases had no gene match. The germline V gene has CDR1 SNHLY and CDR2 FYNNEI. The CDR3 has 14 residues. The CDR3 reads CASSISTGAETQYF. In DNA form, the CDR3 reads TGTGCCAGCAGTATATCTACAGGGGCTGAGACCCAGTACTTC.

The V gene is TRBV5-6, the J gene TRBJ1-2; the match to TRBD1 covers 9 bases. Germline V gives CDR1 SGHDT, CDR2 YYEEEE. J gave up 6 bases and V 3 bases, and 3 bases lay outside the gene matches. The CDR3 has 13 amino acids. The CDR3, as DNA: TGTGCCAGCAGCTCACAGGGGGCGAATGGCTACACCTTC. As protein: CASSSQGANGYTF.

This clone showed up just a few times. The CDR3 DNA reads TGTGCCAGCAGCTTGCAATCTGGATTCGGATCACCCCTCCACTTT. It codes for CASSLQSGFGSPLHF. The chain joins TRBV5-4 to TRBJ1-6; D call uncertain. The V end lost 1 base, the J end lost 10 bases, and 15 bases lay between the germline ends. This CDR3 comprises 15 residues. Per germline, CDR1 SGHNT and CDR2 YYREEE (reference sequence). Variable domain in full (rest from reference TRBV5-4 and TRBJ1-6): ETGVTQSPTHLIKTRGQQVTLRCSSQSGHNTVSWYQQALGQGPQFIFQYYREEENGRGNFPPRFSGLQFPNYSSELNVNALELDDSALYLCASSLQSGFGSPLHFGNGTRLTVT.

The chain joins TRBV9 to TRBJ2-7; D is ambiguous. Deletions cut 0 bases from V and 3 bases from J, with 7 bases between. Germline V gene data show CDR1 as SGDLS and CDR2 as YYNGEE. The length of the CDR3 is 13 residues. CDR3 loop: CASSVGIDYEQYF. In nucleotides, the CDR3 is TGTGCCAGCAGCGTAGGAATCGACTACGAGCAGTACTTC.

This clone was picked up a small number of times. At one end, the junction sequence differs from germline, possibly due to a read error. The J gene is TRBJ1-5, the V gene TRBV10-2, with D tentatively TRBD1 (6 bases). The length of the CDR3 is 15 residues. Germline loops: CDR1 WSHSY, CDR2 SAAADI. The DNA of the CDR3 is TGCGCCAGCAGTGAGTCGAGGGCATCGGGACAAGATTTGGATTTT. Its translation: CASSESRASGQDLDF.

This clone was recorded once. CDR3 loop: CASSFSGRTDTQYF. For the CDR3, the DNA is TGTGCCAGCAGCTTTAGCGGGAGAACAGATACGCAGTATTTT. The genes are TRBV7-9 and TRBJ2-3; the match to TRBD2 covers 9 bases. The germline V gene encodes CDR1 SEHNR and CDR2 FQNEAQ (reference sequence). The length of the CDR3 is 14 residues. Trimming removed 3 bases from V and 3 bases from J; junction bases left unmatched: 1. Complete variable domain (other parts from reference TRBV7-9 and TRBJ2-3): DTGVSQNPRHKITKRGQNVTFRCDPISEHNRLYWYRQTLGQGPEFLTYFQNEAQLEKSRLLSDRFSAERPKGSFSTLEIQRTEQGDSAMYLCASSFSGRTDTQYFGPGTRLTVL.